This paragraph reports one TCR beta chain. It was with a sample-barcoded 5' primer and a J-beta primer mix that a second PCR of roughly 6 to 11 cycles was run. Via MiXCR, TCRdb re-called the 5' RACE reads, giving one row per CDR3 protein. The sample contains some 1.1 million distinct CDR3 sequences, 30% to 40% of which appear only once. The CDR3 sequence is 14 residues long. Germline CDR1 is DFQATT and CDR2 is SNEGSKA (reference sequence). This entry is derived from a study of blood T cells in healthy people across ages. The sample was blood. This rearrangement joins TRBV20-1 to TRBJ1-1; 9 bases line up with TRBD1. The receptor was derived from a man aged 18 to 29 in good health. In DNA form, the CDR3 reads TGCAGGACTTTACAGGGGGCGGAAGGCACTGAAGCTTTCTTT. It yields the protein CRTLQGAEGTEAFF.